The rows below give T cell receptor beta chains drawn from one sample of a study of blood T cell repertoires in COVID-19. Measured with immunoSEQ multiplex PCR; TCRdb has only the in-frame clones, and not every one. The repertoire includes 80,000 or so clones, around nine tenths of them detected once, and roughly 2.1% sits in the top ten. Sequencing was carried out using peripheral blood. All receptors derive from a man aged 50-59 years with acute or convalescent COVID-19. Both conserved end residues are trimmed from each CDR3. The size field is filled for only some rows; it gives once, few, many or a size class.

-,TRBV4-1,ASSPLATSLETQY
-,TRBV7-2,ASSLAGYGYT
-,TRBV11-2,ASSLGTSGHNEQF
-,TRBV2,ASSEVGLAAEEQF
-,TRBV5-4,ASSQLEIYGYT
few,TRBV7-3,ASSLSGSHTGELF
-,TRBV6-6,ASSRDTGGDQETQY
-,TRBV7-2,ASNLAGLSYEQY
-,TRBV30,AWSVPKQGGNYGYT
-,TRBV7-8,ASSTGQAGELF
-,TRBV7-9,AFRDRSTDTQY
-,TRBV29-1,SVRTAGANVLT
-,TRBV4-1,ASKGDSNEQY
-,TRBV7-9,ASSLRGDTEAF
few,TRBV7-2,ASSPRDRNTEAF
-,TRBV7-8,ASSLNREGNIQY
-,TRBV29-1,SALLGDMNTEAF
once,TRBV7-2,ASSLLTDTQY
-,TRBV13,ASSFSVESSYEQY
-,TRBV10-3,AISETETGYEQY
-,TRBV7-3,ASSPSGQGEAF
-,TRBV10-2,ASSASLEAF
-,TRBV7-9,ASSVDTQANTEAF
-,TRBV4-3,ASSQELSNQPQH
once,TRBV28,ASTRDSGSYNSPLH
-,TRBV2,ASSPTGVGNQPQH
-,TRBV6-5,ASRPGTATGELF
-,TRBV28,ASSLWEGTGLSREQY
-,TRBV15,ATSGGTGIGVALH
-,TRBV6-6,ASSPSPGAGGYT
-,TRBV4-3,ASSQEMGGRGDYGYT
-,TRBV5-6,ASSEYSQVGRNQPQH
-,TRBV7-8,ASSLEALSVDTQY
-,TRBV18,ASSLRGTNEKLF
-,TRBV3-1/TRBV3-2,ASSQGAHEAF
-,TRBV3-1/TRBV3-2,ASSPKGAGSRRGEQF
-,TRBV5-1,ASSLEGQGANIQY
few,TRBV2,ASSERDSNTGELF
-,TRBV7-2,ASSSLYAASGGYT
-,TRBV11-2,ASSSYQRDRGYNEQF
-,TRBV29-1,SVGGRDGINTGELF
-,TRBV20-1,SASRTGGNQPQH
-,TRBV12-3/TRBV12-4,ASSDRGHNEQF
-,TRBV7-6,ASSLEWRGGRSNEQF
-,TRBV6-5,ASSPRTGNGYT
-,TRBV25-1,ASSPVTGNYGYT
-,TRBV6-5,ASSLSNNEQF
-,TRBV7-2,ASSPPGKNEQF
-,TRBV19,TSNPDRVGGYT
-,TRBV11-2,ASSAPLRGGNYGYT
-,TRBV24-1,ATSDLLSNTGELF
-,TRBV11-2,ASFGGRRNEQF